These 25 T cell receptor beta chains were sequenced from one sample in a study of OX40 agonist ivuxolimab in advanced cancers. Profiled with immunoSEQ multiplex PCR; TCRdb holds only in-frame clones, not every one. This repertoire shows 65,000 to 90,000 clones, about 90% found once; its top ten account for 8.4%. Sequences were derived from CD4+ or CD8+ T cells sorted from blood, sampled in a trial of the OX40 agonist ivuxolimab. Source of these receptors: an adult with an advanced solid tumor such as melanoma, head and neck, liver or kidney cancer.

The chain joins TRBV4-1 to TRBJ1-5; D gene unclear. Germline CDR1 is MGHRA and CDR2 is YSYEKL. Trimming removed 0 bases from V and 6 bases from J, with 9 bases in between. CDR3 length: 14 residues. Here the CDR3 reads CASSQEEYGQPQHF. CDR3 sequence (DNA): TGCGCCAGCAGCCAAGAAGAGTACGGTCAGCCCCAGCATTTT.

The chain combines TRBV19 with TRBJ1-2; D may be TRBD1 (5 bases). The CDR3 contains 22 residues. CDR1 LNHDA and CDR2 SQIVND come from the germline V gene (reference sequence). V was trimmed by 6 bases and J by 6 bases, leaving 41 bases between them. CDR3: CASRGLLKGSQESTYSLHGYTF. CDR3 nucleotide sequence: TGTGCCAGTAGAGGTTTACTGAAGGGTTCACAGGAATCAACGTATTCTCTCCATGGCTACACCTTC.

A word on this clone: This sample also contains other DNA sequences that code for the same CDR3. The V and J genes are TRBV28 and TRBJ1-2, with D unclear. There are 11 residues in the CDR3. Germline lookup yields CDR1 MDHEN and CDR2 SYDVKM. Trimming removed 5 bases at V and 7 bases at J, with 8 bases between. CDR3 in DNA: TGTGCCAGCAGTCTATTGGGTGGCTACACCTTC. Translation: CASSLLGGYTF.

This chain joins TRBV4-2 and TRBJ1-2; D possibly corresponds to TRBD1 (5 bases). The ends were cut back, 1 base at V and 6 bases at J, with 24 bases in the middle. CDR1 LGHNA and CDR2 YNFKEQ come from the germline V gene. CDR3 length equals 18 residues. CDR3 in DNA: TGTGCCAGCAGCCAAGTAGGGTTTCCGGGACGGCTATTCGATGGCTACACCTTC. Amino acid sequence: CASSQVGFPGRLFDGYTF.

Concerning this clone itself: Within the sample, other DNA sequences also encode this same CDR3. The chain combines TRBV28 with TRBJ2-3; D not resolved. The CDR3 has 13 residues. Germline lookup yields CDR1 MDHEN and CDR2 SYDVKM. V was shortened by 6 bases and J by 2 bases, with 9 bases between the two germline ends. The chain's CDR3 is CASSLGPTDTQYF. The DNA for the CDR3 is TGTGCCAGCAGCCTAGGGCCCACAGATACGCAGTATTTT.

The chain combines TRBV9 with TRBJ1-5; a possible D gene is TRBD1 (5 bases). Trimming removed 0 bases from V and 3 bases from J, with 10 bases in between. CDR1 SGDLS and CDR2 YYNGEE come from the germline V gene. The CDR3 consists of 15 residues. The chain's CDR3 is CASSVDGAINQPQHF. The DNA of the CDR3 is TGTGCCAGCAGCGTAGACGGGGCCATCAATCAGCCCCAGCATTTT.

V usage is TRBV4-1 and J usage is TRBJ2-7, with TRBD2 matching 11 bases. The CDR3 is made up of 15 amino acids. V gave up 6 bases and J gave up 2 bases; unmatched junction bases: 6. The germline CDR1 and CDR2 sequences are MGHRA and YSYEKL. CDR3 in DNA: TGCGCCAGCAGTCAGACTAGCGGGGCCCCCTACGAGCAGTACTTC. Translation: CASSQTSGAPYEQYF.

The V call is TRBV30, the J call TRBJ2-7; tentatively, D is TRBD1 (6 bases). This CDR3 contains 12 residues. V lost 5 bases and J lost 0, with 8 bases in between. Germline loops: CDR1 GTSNPN, CDR2 SVGIG (reference sequence). CDR3 DNA sequence: TGTGCCTGGGGACAGACCTCCTACGAGCAGTACTTC. It yields the protein CAWGQTSYEQYF.

The J gene is TRBJ1-1, the V gene TRBV9; TRBD1 matches at 7 bases. The CDR3 length is 14 residues. Germline V CDR1 and CDR2: SGDLS, YYNGEE. Trimming cost V 0 bases and J 2 bases; bases outside gene matches: 1. The CDR3 region is CASSVGQGNTEAFF. Here the CDR3 DNA reads TGTGCCAGCAGCGTAGGACAGGGAAACACTGAAGCTTTCTTT.

The chain is built from TRBV19 and TRBJ2-4, with a weak D call TRBD1 (6 bases). V was pared by 4 bases and J by 5 bases, with 15 bases between. Per germline, CDR1 LNHDA and CDR2 SQIVND (reference sequence). This CDR3 comprises 15 residues. DNA for the CDR3: TGTGCCAGTAGTAATCTAGGGGGATTGGAAAACATTCAGTACTTC. Translation: CASSNLGGLENIQYF.

This chain connects TRBV6-4 to TRBJ2-2; TRBD2 matches at 9 bases. Trimming cost V 0 bases and J 5 bases; bases outside gene matches: 4. In germline, CDR1 is MRHNA, CDR2 SNTAGT. The CDR3 covers 16 residues. The CDR3 sequence is CASSDSRREGTGELFF. CDR3 nucleotide sequence: TGTGCCAGCAGTGACTCGCGGCGGGAGGGGACCGGGGAGCTGTTTTTT.

V is TRBV6-5 and J is TRBJ1-1; 7 positions match TRBD1. V lost 11 bases, J lost 4 bases, and 10 bases stayed unmatched. Germline V gene lookup returns CDR1 MNHEY and CDR2 SVGAGI. The CDR3 length is 13 residues. CDR3 nucleotide sequence: TGTGCCTCCTCAGGGGGGGCTATCACTGAAGCTTTCTTT. Translated: CASSGGAITEAFF.

The chain recombines TRBV14 with TRBJ2-2; tentatively, D is TRBD2 (6 bases). Germline values: CDR1 SGHDN, CDR2 FVKESK. The CDR3 is made up of 16 amino acids. V dropped 3 bases and J dropped 1 base, with 12 bases sitting between them. The CDR3 reads CASSQEGRMNTGELFF. Here the CDR3 DNA reads TGTGCCAGCAGCCAGGAGGGACGAATGAACACCGGGGAGCTGTTTTTT.

This clone was recorded once. The V call is TRBV6-6, the J call TRBJ2-1, with D possibly matching TRBD2 (5 bases). Germline assignment: CDR1 MNHNY and CDR2 SVGAGI (reference sequence). The CDR3 consists of 15 residues. V shed 8 bases and J shed 5 bases, with 19 bases lying between them. CDR3 nucleotide sequence: TGTGCCAGCGGCACGGGGATCTGGCTTGACAATGAGCAGTTCTTC. It specifies CASGTGIWLDNEQFF.

The chain uses TRBV30 and TRBJ2-3; D might be TRBD2 (5 bases). CDR3 length equals 13 residues. The V gene's germline CDR1 is GTSNPN and CDR2 SVGIG (reference sequence). Trimming left V 7 bases short and J 2 bases short, with 13 bases between. CDR3 sequence: CAFSSYITDTQYF. CDR3 DNA: TGTGCCTTTTCTAGCTACATCACAGATACGCAGTATTTT.

The chain couples TRBV30 to TRBJ2-1; D is ambiguous. Germline CDR1 is GTSNPN and CDR2 is SVGIG (reference sequence). This CDR3 comprises 12 residues. The V and J ends lost 0 bases and 9 bases respectively, with 9 bases between them. CDR3 DNA sequence: TGTGCCTGGAGTGTAGAGTCGGGTGAGCAGTTCTTC. Its translation: CAWSVESGEQFF.

The V gene is TRBV9, the J gene TRBJ1-2; TRBD1 aligns across 8 bases. Germline trimming cut 1 base from V and 4 bases from J; bases unmatched to any gene: 15. The length of the CDR3 is 18 residues. Germline V gives CDR1 SGDLS, CDR2 YYNGEE. The CDR3 sequence: CASSVRPKDETGAYGYTF. The CDR3 coding sequence is TGTGCCAGCAGCGTACGTCCCAAGGACGAGACAGGGGCCTATGGCTACACCTTC.

The chain has TRBV6-6 and TRBJ1-2; D gene unclear. Deletions cut 8 bases from V and 4 bases from J, with 23 bases between. Per germline, CDR1 MNHNY and CDR2 SVGAGI (reference sequence). The CDR3 totals 16 residues. CDR3 DNA: TGTGCCAGCCAAACAGAGGGAACGGCTCTCCTCTATGGCTACACCTTC. Translating it yields CASQTEGTALLYGYTF.

DNA of the CDR3: TGTGCCAGCAGCGTAGAAGGGGGCGTACAGCCCCAGCATTTT. Protein: CASSVEGGVQPQHF. The rearrangement uses TRBV9 and TRBJ1-5, with 7 bases lining up with TRBD1. Trimming removed 0 bases from V and 7 bases from J; junction bases left unmatched: 4. CDR3 length: 14 residues. Germline V lookup: CDR1 SGDLS, CDR2 YYNGEE.

The rearrangement links TRBV29-1 to TRBJ1-1; 9 nucleotides agree with TRBD1. This CDR3 spans 12 amino acids. The V segment lost 7 bases and the J segment 5 bases; nucleotides outside the gene matches: 5. The germline gives CDR1 SQVTM, CDR2 ANQGSEA. The CDR3 loop reads CSALTGGTEAFF. The CDR3 nucleotides are TGCAGCGCACTGACAGGGGGAACTGAAGCTTTCTTT. The full variable domain, its missing parts supplied by reference TRBV29-1 and TRBJ1-1, is SAVISQKPSRDICQRGTSLTIQCQVDSQVTMMFWYRQQPGQSLTLIATANQGSEATYESGFVIDKFPISRPNLTFSTLTVSNMSPEDSSIYLCSALTGGTEAFFGQGTRLTVV.

This clone is a singleton in its sample. The chain is built from TRBV4-1 and TRBJ1-6; the match to TRBD1 covers 7 bases. The germline gives CDR1 MGHRA, CDR2 YSYEKL. This CDR3 has 19 residues. V was clipped by 0 bases and J by 2 bases; unmatched bases: 10. CDR3 nucleotide sequence: TGCGCCAGCAGCCAAGATGAGACAGGGATAAACACCTATAATTCACCCCTCCACTTT. Protein sequence: CASSQDETGINTYNSPLHF.

This chain connects TRBV6-6 to TRBJ2-6; D is unresolved. CDR3 size: 15 residues. The germline V gene has CDR1 MNHNY and CDR2 SVGAGI (reference sequence). Between the trimmed V and J ends, which lost 4 bases and 0 bases, there was a span of 7 bases. CDR3 protein: CASSFGVSGANVLTF. CDR3 nucleotides: TGTGCCAGCAGTTTTGGGGTCTCTGGGGCCAACGTCCTGACTTTC.

The chain recombines TRBV5-1 with TRBJ2-3; D is uncertain. Trimming removed 0 bases from V and 9 bases from J, with 20 bases in between. Germline values: CDR1 SGHRS, CDR2 YFSETQ. CDR3 length equals 16 residues. The CDR3 is CASSLVIGVALWTQYF. The DNA for the CDR3 is TGCGCCAGCAGCTTGGTAATTGGGGTAGCTCTATGGACGCAGTATTTT.

This clone was seen a single time. The chain carries TRBV27 and TRBJ2-1; D is possibly TRBD2 (5 bases). Germline CDR1 is MNHEY and CDR2 is SMNVEV (reference sequence). Trimming stripped 6 bases from V and 0 bases from J, with 15 bases between. This CDR3 is built from 16 residues. The DNA for the CDR3 is TGTGCCAGCAGCCTCGGCGGCGGGTACTCCTACAATGAGCAGTTCTTC. Translating it yields CASSLGGGYSYNEQFF.

The J gene is TRBJ1-1, the V gene TRBV6-5, with 8 bases that match TRBD1. The CDR3 extends over 15 amino acids. Germline V gene sequence: CDR1 MNHEY, CDR2 SVGAGI. After removal of 7 bases from V and 3 bases from J, the junction contained 10 bases not matched to a gene. CDR3 coding DNA: TGTGCCAGCAATCAGGACAGGGCGAGGGACACTGAAGCTTTCTTT. Translated, it gives CASNQDRARDTEAFF.